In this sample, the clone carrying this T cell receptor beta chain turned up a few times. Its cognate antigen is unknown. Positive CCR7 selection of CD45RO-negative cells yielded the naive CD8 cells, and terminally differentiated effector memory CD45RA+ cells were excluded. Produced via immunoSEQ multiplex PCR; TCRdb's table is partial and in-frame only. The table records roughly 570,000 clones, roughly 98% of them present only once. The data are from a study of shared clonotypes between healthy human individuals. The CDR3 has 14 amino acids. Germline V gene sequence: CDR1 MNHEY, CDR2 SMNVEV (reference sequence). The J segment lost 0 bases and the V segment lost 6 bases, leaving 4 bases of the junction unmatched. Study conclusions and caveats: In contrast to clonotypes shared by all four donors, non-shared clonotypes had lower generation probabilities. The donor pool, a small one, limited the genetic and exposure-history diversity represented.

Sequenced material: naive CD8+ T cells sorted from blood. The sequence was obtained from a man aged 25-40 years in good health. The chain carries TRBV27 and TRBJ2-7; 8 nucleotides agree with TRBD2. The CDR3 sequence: CASSIGTSSYEQYF. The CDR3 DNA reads TGTGCCAGCAGCATAGGGACTAGCTCCTACGAGCAGTACTTC.